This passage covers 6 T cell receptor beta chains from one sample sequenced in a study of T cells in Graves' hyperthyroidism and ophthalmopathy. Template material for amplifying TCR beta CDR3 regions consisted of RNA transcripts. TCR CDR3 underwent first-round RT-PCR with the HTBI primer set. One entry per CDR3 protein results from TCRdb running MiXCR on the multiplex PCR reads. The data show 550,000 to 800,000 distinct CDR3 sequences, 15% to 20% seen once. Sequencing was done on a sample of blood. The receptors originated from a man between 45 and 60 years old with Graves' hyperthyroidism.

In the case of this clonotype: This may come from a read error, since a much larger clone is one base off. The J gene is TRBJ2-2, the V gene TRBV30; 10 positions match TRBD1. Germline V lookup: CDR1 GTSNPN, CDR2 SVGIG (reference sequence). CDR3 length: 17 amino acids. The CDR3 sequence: CASSGFRGTGDTGELFF. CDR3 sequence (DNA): TGTGCCTCGAGTGGTTTTAGAGGGACAGGGGATACCGGGGAGCTGTTTTTT.

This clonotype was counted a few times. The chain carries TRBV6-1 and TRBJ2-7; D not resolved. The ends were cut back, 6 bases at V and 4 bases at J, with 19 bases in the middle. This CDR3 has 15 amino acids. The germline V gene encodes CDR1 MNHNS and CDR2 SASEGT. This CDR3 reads CASRTSSSAVYEQYF. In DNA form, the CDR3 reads TGTGCCAGCAGAACAAGCTCTAGTGCCGTTTACGAGCAGTACTTC.

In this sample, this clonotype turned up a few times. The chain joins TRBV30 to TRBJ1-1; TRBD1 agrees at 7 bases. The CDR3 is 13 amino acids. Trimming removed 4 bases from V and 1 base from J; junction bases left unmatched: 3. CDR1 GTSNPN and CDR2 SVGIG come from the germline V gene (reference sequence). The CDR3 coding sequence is TGTGCCTGGATCGGACAGGAGAACACTGAAGCTTTCTTT. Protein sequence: CAWIGQENTEAFF.

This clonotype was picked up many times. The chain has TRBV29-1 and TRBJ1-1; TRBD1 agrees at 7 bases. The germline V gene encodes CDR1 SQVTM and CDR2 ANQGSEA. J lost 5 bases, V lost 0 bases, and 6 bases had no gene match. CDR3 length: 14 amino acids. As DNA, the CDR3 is TGCAGCGTTGAAGATAGACAGGGTAAGACTGAAGCTTTCTTT. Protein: CSVEDRQGKTEAFF.

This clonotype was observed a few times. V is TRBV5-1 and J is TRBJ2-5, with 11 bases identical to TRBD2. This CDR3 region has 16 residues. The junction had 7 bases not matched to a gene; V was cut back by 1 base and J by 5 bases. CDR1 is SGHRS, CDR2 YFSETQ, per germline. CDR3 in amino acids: CASSLSPSGRSETQYF. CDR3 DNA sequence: TGCGCCAGCAGCTTGTCTCCTAGCGGGAGGTCTGAGACCCAGTACTTC.

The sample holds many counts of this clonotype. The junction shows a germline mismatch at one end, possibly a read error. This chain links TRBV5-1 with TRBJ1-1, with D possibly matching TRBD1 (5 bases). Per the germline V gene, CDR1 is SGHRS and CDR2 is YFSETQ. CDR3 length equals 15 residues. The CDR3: CASSLVGGENTEAFF. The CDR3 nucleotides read TGCGCCAGCAGCTTGGTGGGGGGGGAGAACACCGAAGCTTTCTTT.